The 25 T cell receptor beta chains below come from one sample, sequenced in a study of shared clonotypes between healthy human individuals. Sequencing used immunoSEQ multiplex PCR; TCRdb keeps in-frame clones, though not all of them. The table shows about 2.3 million clones, with roughly 92% occurring only once. The sequencing input was naive CD4+ T cells from PBMCs. The sample's subset: CD45RA+ positively selected. These receptors came from a man aged 18 to 30 in good health. Some clones in this sample may be carry-over from other donors' samples.

For this clone: The identical CDR3 is also encoded by other nucleotide sequences in the sample. V gene TRBV28 combines with J gene TRBJ2-7; D perhaps matches TRBD2 (6 bases). The CDR3 extends over 11 amino acids. The ends were cut back, 3 bases at V and 7 bases at J, with 7 bases in the middle. Germline CDR1 reads MDHEN; CDR2 reads SYDVKM. Here the CDR3 DNA reads TGTGCCAGCAGTTTGGAGGGAGAGCAGTACTTC. Translating gives CASSLEGEQYF. The full variable domain, its missing parts supplied by reference TRBV28 and TRBJ2-7, is DVKVTQSSRYLVKRTGEKVFLECVQDMDHENMFWYRQDPGLGLRLIYFSYDVKMKEKGDIPEGYSVSREKKERFSLILESASTNQTSMYLCASSLEGEQYFGPGTRLTVT.

This sequence joins TRBV5-1 and TRBJ2-5, with D unresolved. This CDR3 has 14 residues. With 0 bases removed from V and 5 bases from J, the gap between germline ends came to 11 bases. Germline CDR1 SGHRS, CDR2 YFSETQ. CDR3 in DNA: TGCGCCAGCAGCTTGGACAGTACCTATGAGACCCAGTACTTC. This gives the protein CASSLDSTYETQYF.

The chain is built from TRBV5-1 and TRBJ1-3; possible D gene TRBD1, 6 bases. CDR3 length: 17 amino acids. CDR1 is SGHRS, CDR2 YFSETQ, per germline. V was pared by 4 bases and J by 1 base, with 18 bases between. The CDR3 is CASSPIGRGSSGNTIYF. CDR3 bases: TGCGCCAGCAGCCCGATCGGGAGGGGGTCTTCTGGAAACACCATATATTTT. The variable domain in full, completed from reference TRBV5-1 and TRBJ1-3, reads KAGVTQTPRYLIKTRGQQVTLSCSPISGHRSVSWYQQTPGQGLQFLFEYFSETQRNKGNFPGRFSGRQFSNSRSEMNVSTLELGDSALYLCASSPIGRGSSGNTIYFGEGSWLTVV.

The chain joins TRBV29-1 to TRBJ2-7; either TRBD1 or TRBD2 may fit D (5 bases each). The V end lost 6 bases, the J end lost 0 bases, and 15 bases lay between the germline ends. From germline, CDR1 is SQVTM and CDR2 ANQGSEA. CDR3 length: 14 amino acids. CDR3 region: CSVRVDNLSYEQYF. DNA of the CDR3: TGCAGCGTGCGGGTGGACAACCTCTCCTACGAGCAGTACTTC.

Only one count was recorded for this clone. This rearrangement joins TRBV19 to TRBJ2-7; 14 bases are a match to TRBD2. The CDR3 contains 15 residues. Germline V gene lookup returns CDR1 LNHDA and CDR2 SQIVND (reference sequence). Trimming took 11 bases from V and 4 from J; bases not matched to a gene: 10. The CDR3, as DNA: TGTGCCTTTGAGACTAGCGGGAGGGCCCTATACGAGCAGTACTTC. Protein product: CAFETSGRALYEQYF.

V gene TRBV28 combines with J gene TRBJ2-7, with unresolved D. Per the germline V gene, CDR1 is MDHEN and CDR2 is SYDVKM. This CDR3 comprises 15 residues. V lost 1 base, J lost 0 bases, and 10 bases lay in between. In DNA form, the CDR3 reads TGTGCCAGCAGTTTATTGCCAGGTAGCTCCTACGAGCAGTACTTC. Its translation: CASSLLPGSSYEQYF. The full variable domain, its missing parts supplied by reference TRBV28 and TRBJ2-7, is DVKVTQSSRYLVKRTGEKVFLECVQDMDHENMFWYRQDPGLGLRLIYFSYDVKMKEKGDIPEGYSVSREKKERFSLILESASTNQTSMYLCASSLLPGSSYEQYFGPGTRLTVT.

This sequence joins TRBV28 and TRBJ1-1, with D unresolved. This CDR3 contains 13 residues. The germline gives CDR1 MDHEN, CDR2 SYDVKM. V was clipped by 8 bases and J by 0 bases, with 10 bases between them. This chain's CDR3 is CASQDGMNTEAFF. DNA for the CDR3: TGTGCCAGCCAGGACGGCATGAACACTGAAGCTTTCTTT.

V usage is TRBV29-1 and J usage is TRBJ1-1, with TRBD1 as a possible D gene (6 bases). With 6 bases removed from V and 4 bases from J, the gap between germline ends came to 12 bases. The CDR3 is 12 residues long. The V gene's germline CDR1 is SQVTM and CDR2 ANQGSEA. CDR3 bases: TGCAGCGTCCAACAGGGTGGCACTGAAGCTTTCTTT. As protein: CSVQQGGTEAFF.

The genes are TRBV9 and TRBJ1-1; D not certain. The CDR3 has 15 residues. CDR1 is SGDLS, CDR2 YYNGEE, per germline. Trimming removed 3 bases from V and 4 bases from J, with 16 bases in between. The CDR3 nucleotides are TGTGCCAGCAGCGGGACCGACCCCCGTGGCACTGAAGCTTTCTTT. Translated, it gives CASSGTDPRGTEAFF.

This clone was recorded only once. The gene calls are TRBV2 and TRBJ2-4, with D possibly called TRBD1 or TRBD2 (5 bases each). Germline assignment: CDR1 SNHLY and CDR2 FYNNEI. CDR3 length: 13 amino acids. V dropped 5 bases and J dropped 5 bases, with 10 bases sitting between them. The CDR3 reads CASSRDGENIQYF. In DNA, the CDR3 is TGTGCCAGCAGTAGGGACGGCGAAAACATTCAGTACTTC.

This clone was detected only once. The rearrangement uses TRBV5-4 and TRBJ2-7; the D gene is possibly TRBD2 (6 bases). Germline V gene data show CDR1 as SGHNT and CDR2 as YYREEE (reference sequence). The CDR3 totals 15 residues. V lost 3 bases, J lost 2 bases, and 15 bases lay in between. In DNA, the CDR3 is TGTGCCAGCAGCTCATACGCGGGAAGCCCCTACGAGCAGTACTTC. The encoded protein is CASSSYAGSPYEQYF.

The chain combines TRBV6-5 with TRBJ2-7; possibly TRBD1 for D (5 bases). V was trimmed by 0 bases and J by 3 bases, leaving 9 bases between them. Per the germline V gene, CDR1 is MNHEY and CDR2 is SVGAGI. The CDR3 runs 14 residues. CDR3 coding DNA: TGTGCCAGCAGTTACTCGGCAGGGAACTACGAGCAGTACTTC. This encodes CASSYSAGNYEQYF.

This clone was detected once. The V call is TRBV19, the J call TRBJ2-5; 8 bases are a match to TRBD2. The CDR3 spans 15 residues. Germline V CDR1 and CDR2: LNHDA, SQIVND (reference sequence). The V segment lost 3 bases and the J segment 4 bases; nucleotides outside the gene matches: 7. The CDR3 here is CASSMNSGIAETQYF. In DNA, the CDR3 is TGTGCCAGTAGTATGAATAGCGGGATTGCAGAGACCCAGTACTTC.

This rearrangement joins TRBV6-6 to TRBJ2-5; tentatively, D is TRBD1 (6 bases). The CDR3 spans 15 residues. With 5 bases removed from V and 4 bases from J, the gap between germline ends came to 17 bases. From germline, CDR1 is MNHNY and CDR2 SVGAGI (reference sequence). CDR3 bases: TGTGCCAGCAGTCCTCCCAGGGACACGATAGAGACCCAGTACTTC. Amino acids: CASSPPRDTIETQYF.

This clone has only one observation. This chain joins TRBV5-6 and TRBJ1-2; D is unclear. V lost 0 bases, J lost 3 bases, and 3 bases lay in between. The CDR3 contains 12 residues. The germline V gene encodes CDR1 SGHDT and CDR2 YYEEEE. Here the CDR3 reads CASSLEDYGYTF. The CDR3 region has the DNA TGTGCCAGCAGCTTGGAGGACTATGGCTACACCTTC. Full variable domain (remainder filled in from reference TRBV5-6 and TRBJ1-2): DAGVTQSPTHLIKTRGQQVTLRCSPKSGHDTVSWYQQALGQGPQFIFQYYEEEERQRGNFPDRFSGHQFPNYSSELNVNALLLGDSALYLCASSLEDYGYTFGSGTRLTVV.

The rearrangement joins TRBV10-3 to TRBJ2-5, with 12 bases fitting TRBD1. V trimming: 0 bases; J trimming: 4 bases; junction bases outside the gene matches: 3. Germline V gene lookup returns CDR1 ENHRY and CDR2 SYGVKD. There are 16 residues in the CDR3. The CDR3 DNA reads TGTGCCATCAGTGAGTCTGGGACAGGGGGCGGAGAGACCCAGTACTTC. It encodes CAISESGTGGGETQYF.

J is TRBJ2-3 and V is TRBV2, with 10 bases identical to TRBD2. Germline CDR1 and CDR2: SNHLY and FYNNEI. V was clipped by 0 bases and J by 11 bases; unmatched bases: 11. This CDR3 comprises 16 residues. This CDR3 is CASSEARASGSGGQYF. The CDR3 nucleotides read TGTGCCAGCAGTGAAGCGCGGGCTAGCGGGAGCGGGGGGCAGTATTTT.

The genes are TRBV11-2 and TRBJ1-3, with 7 bases matching TRBD1. V lost 2 bases to trimming and J lost 4 bases; unmatched junction nucleotides: 8. There are 16 residues in the CDR3. Germline CDR1 is SGHAT and CDR2 is FQNNGV. The CDR3 nucleotides are TGTGCCAGCAGCTTATCGCCCGGGACAGACGGAAACACCATATATTTT. It yields the protein CASSLSPGTDGNTIYF.

V is TRBV30 and J is TRBJ2-5; D might be TRBD1 (6 bases). Matching the DNA end better, TRBJ2-7 makes the J call doubtful. The CDR3 is made up of 14 amino acids. Per germline, CDR1 GTSNPN and CDR2 SVGIG (reference sequence). The DNA for the CDR3 is TGTGCCGGCAAGAAAACAGGGATTTCCTACGAGCAGTACTTC. This translates into CAGKKTGISYEQYF.

The V and J genes are TRBV7-2 and TRBJ2-2; 7 bases align to TRBD2. Trimming at V came to 5 bases and at J to 0 bases, leaving 3 bases not matched to a gene. From germline, CDR1 is SGHTA and CDR2 FQGNSA. The CDR3 has 15 residues. The CDR3 spells CASSPRGANTGELFF. The DNA of the CDR3 is TGTGCCAGCAGCCCACGGGGGGCGAACACCGGGGAGCTGTTTTTT.

This chain joins TRBV5-1 and TRBJ2-7; D is uncertain. With 2 bases removed from V and 5 bases from J, the gap between germline ends came to 20 bases. Germline CDR1 SGHRS, CDR2 YFSETQ. The CDR3 spans 16 residues. For the CDR3, the DNA is TGCGCCAGCAGCTTCTTTAAACCCGGGCGAACCGACGAGCAGTACTTC. Translation: CASSFFKPGRTDEQYF.

The CDR3 here is CASSRRIAGQETQYF. In DNA form, the CDR3 reads TGCGCCAGCAGTCGTCGGATAGCGGGCCAAGAGACCCAGTACTTC. This sequence joins TRBV5-1 and TRBJ2-5, with TRBD2 identical over 7 bases. Losses at the gene ends were 5 bases for V and 1 base for J; bases not matched to a gene: 8. This CDR3 has 15 amino acids. Germline V CDR1 and CDR2: SGHRS, YFSETQ. Full variable domain (outside the CDR3, taken from reference TRBV5-1 and TRBJ2-5): KAGVTQTPRYLIKTRGQQVTLSCSPISGHRSVSWYQQTPGQGLQFLFEYFSETQRNKGNFPGRFSGRQFSNSRSEMNVSTLELGDSALYLCASSRRIAGQETQYFGPGTRLLVL.

The chain joins TRBV28 to TRBJ2-3, with D perhaps TRBD1 (5 bases). The V end was cut by 5 bases, the J end by 1 base, with 19 bases between. The germline CDR1 and CDR2 sequences are MDHEN and SYDVKM. The CDR3 sequence is 17 residues long. For the CDR3, the DNA is TGTGCCAGCAGTCCCCCCCTAACAGGTCCCCGCACAGATACGCAGTATTTT. Protein: CASSPPLTGPRTDTQYF.

This chain links TRBV28 with TRBJ2-5; D not certain. CDR1 and CDR2 (germline): MDHEN, SYDVKM. The CDR3 sequence is 13 residues long. Trimming stripped 7 bases from V and 3 bases from J, with 12 bases between. The CDR3 DNA reads as TGTGCCAGCATGGCCAGAACTAAAGAGACCCAGTACTTC. Protein sequence: CASMARTKETQYF. The variable domain in full, completed from reference TRBV28 and TRBJ2-5, reads DVKVTQSSRYLVKRTGEKVFLECVQDMDHENMFWYRQDPGLGLRLIYFSYDVKMKEKGDIPEGYSVSREKKERFSLILESASTNQTSMYLCASMARTKETQYFGPGTRLLVL.

The chain couples TRBV2 to TRBJ2-7; possibly TRBD1 or TRBD2 for D (7 bases each). This CDR3 spans 14 amino acids. CDR1 SNHLY and CDR2 FYNNEI come from the germline V gene. The V end was cut by 6 bases, the J end by 7 bases, with 19 bases between. CDR3 bases: TGTGCCAGCAGCCCAGACAGGGACGGGGGGGAGCAGTACTTC. As protein: CASSPDRDGGEQYF.